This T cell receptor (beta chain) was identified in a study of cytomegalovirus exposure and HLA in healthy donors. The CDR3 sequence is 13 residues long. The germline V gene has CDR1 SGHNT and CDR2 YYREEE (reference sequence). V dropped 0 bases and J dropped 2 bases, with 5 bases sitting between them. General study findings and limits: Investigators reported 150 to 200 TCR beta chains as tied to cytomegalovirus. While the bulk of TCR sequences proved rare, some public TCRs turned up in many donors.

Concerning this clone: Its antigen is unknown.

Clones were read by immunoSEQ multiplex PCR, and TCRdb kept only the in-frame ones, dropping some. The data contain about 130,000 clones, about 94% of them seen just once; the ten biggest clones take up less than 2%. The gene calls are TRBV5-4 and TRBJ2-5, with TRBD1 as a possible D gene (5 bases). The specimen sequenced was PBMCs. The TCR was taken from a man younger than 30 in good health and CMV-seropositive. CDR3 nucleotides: TGTGCCAGCAGCTTGGGACAGCAAGAGACCCAGTACTTC. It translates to CASSLGQQETQYF.